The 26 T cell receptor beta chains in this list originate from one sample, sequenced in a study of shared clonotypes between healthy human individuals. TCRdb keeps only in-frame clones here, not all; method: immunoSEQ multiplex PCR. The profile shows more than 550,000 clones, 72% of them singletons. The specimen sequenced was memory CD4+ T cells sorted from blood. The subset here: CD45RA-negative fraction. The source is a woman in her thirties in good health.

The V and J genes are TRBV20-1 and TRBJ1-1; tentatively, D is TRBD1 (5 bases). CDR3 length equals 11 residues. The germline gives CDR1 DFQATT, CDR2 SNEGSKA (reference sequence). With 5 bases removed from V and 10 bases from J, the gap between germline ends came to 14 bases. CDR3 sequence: CSALWQGAAFF. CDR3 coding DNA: TGCAGTGCTCTCTGGCAGGGAGCAGCTTTCTTT.

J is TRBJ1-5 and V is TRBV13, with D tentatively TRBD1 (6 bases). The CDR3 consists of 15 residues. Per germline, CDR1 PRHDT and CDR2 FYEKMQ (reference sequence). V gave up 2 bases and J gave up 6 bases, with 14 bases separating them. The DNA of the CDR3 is TGTGCCAGCAGCTTATCGCGGGTAGGGGGTCAGCCCCAGCATTTT. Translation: CASSLSRVGGQPQHF.

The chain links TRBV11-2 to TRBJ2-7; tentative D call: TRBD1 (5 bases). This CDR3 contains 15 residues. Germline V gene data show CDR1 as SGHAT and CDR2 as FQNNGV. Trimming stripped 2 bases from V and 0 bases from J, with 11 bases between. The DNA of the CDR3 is TGTGCCAGCAGCTTAAGCAGGGTAAGCTCCTACGAGCAGTACTTC. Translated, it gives CASSLSRVSSYEQYF.

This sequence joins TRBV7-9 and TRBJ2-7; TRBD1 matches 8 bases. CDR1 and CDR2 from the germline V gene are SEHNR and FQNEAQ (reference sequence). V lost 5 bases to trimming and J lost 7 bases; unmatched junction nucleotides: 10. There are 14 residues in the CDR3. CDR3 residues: CASSRAGGAREQYF. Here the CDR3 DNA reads TGTGCCAGCAGCAGAGCAGGGGGCGCGAGGGAGCAGTACTTC. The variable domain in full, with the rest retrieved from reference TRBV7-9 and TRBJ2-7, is DTGVSQNPRHKITKRGQNVTFRCDPISEHNRLYWYRQTLGQGPEFLTYFQNEAQLEKSRLLSDRFSAERPKGSFSTLEIQRTEQGDSAMYLCASSRAGGAREQYFGPGTRLTVT.

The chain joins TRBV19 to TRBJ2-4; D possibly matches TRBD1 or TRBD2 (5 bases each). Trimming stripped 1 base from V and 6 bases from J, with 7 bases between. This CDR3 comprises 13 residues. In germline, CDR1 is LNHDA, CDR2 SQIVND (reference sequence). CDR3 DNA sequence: TGTGCCAGTAGTATAGCGGGACCAAACATTCAGTACTTC. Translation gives CASSIAGPNIQYF.

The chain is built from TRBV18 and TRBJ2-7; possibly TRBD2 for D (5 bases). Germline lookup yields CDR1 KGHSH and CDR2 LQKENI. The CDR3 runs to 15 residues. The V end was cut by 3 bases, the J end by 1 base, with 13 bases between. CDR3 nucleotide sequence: TGTGCCAGCTCACCTAGCTGGGAGACTTCCTACGAGCAGTACTTC. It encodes CASSPSWETSYEQYF.

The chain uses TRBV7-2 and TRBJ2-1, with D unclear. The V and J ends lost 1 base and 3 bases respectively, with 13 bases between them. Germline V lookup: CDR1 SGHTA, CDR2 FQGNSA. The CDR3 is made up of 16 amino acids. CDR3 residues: CASSLEGRRVYNEQFF. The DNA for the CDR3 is TGTGCCAGCAGCTTAGAAGGCCGCCGAGTCTACAATGAGCAGTTCTTC.

Here the CDR3 reads CASSDPGGRTQYF. DNA for the CDR3: TGCGCCAGCAGTGATCCGGGAGGCCGGACCCAGTACTTC. This sequence joins TRBV5-1 and TRBJ2-5; 7 bases are a match to TRBD2. The CDR3 is 13 amino acids. J lost 7 bases, V lost 5 bases, and 8 bases had no gene match. CDR1 is SGHRS and CDR2 is YFSETQ in the germline V gene.

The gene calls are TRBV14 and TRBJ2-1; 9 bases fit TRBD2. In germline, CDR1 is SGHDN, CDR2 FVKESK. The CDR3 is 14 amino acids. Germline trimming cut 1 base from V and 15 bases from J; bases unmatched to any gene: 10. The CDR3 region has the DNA TGTGCCAGCAGCCAAGCGGCGGGGGGGGCCAGAGGGTTCTTC. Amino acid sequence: CASSQAAGGARGFF.

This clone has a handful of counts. The CDR3 loop reads CASSVGIQHPYEQYF. CDR3 DNA sequence: TGTGCCAGCAGCGTAGGTATCCAACACCCCTACGAGCAGTACTTC. The chain combines TRBV9 with TRBJ2-7; D gene uncertain. CDR1 and CDR2 from the germline V gene are SGDLS and YYNGEE. V gave up 0 bases and J gave up 2 bases, with 12 bases separating them. The CDR3 loop spans 15 amino acids.

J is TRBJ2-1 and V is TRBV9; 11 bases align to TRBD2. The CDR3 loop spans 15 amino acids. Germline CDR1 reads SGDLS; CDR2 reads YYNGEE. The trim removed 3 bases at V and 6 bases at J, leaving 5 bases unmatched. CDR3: CASSAPGTSGNEQFF. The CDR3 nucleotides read TGTGCCAGCAGCGCCCCCGGGACTAGCGGCAATGAGCAGTTCTTC.

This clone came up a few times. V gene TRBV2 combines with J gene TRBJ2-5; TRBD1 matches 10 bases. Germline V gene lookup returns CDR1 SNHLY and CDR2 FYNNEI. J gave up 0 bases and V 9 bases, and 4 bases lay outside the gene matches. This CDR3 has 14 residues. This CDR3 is CASKTGGYQETQYF. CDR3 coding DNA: TGTGCCAGTAAGACAGGGGGCTACCAAGAGACCCAGTACTTC.

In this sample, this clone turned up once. CDR3 sequence (DNA): TGCGCCAGCAGCTTGATGGGAGGCCCCCAAGAGACCCAGTACTTC. Translating it yields CASSLMGGPQETQYF. The V call is TRBV5-1, the J call TRBJ2-5, with D possibly being TRBD2 (6 bases). The CDR3 covers 15 residues. V lost 1 base, J lost 1 base, and 11 bases lay in between. Per germline, CDR1 SGHRS and CDR2 YFSETQ.

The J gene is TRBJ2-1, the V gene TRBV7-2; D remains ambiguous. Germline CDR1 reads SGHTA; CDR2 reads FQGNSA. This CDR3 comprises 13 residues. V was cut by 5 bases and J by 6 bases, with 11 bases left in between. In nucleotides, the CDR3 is TGTGCCAGCAGCCGCGAATTCGGCAATGAGCAGTTCTTC. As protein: CASSREFGNEQFF.

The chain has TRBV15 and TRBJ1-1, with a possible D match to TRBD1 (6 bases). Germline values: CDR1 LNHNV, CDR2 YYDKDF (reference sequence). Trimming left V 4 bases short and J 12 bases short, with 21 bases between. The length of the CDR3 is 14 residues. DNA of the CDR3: TGTGCCACCAGCAACAGGGTTGCCGACCCGAAAACTTTCTTT. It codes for CATSNRVADPKTFF. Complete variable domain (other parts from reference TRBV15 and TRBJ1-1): DAMVIQNPRYQVTQFGKPVTLSCSQTLNHNVMYWYQQKSSQAPKLLFHYYDKDFNNEADTPDNFQSRRPNTSFCFLDIRSPGLGDTAMYLCATSNRVADPKTFFGQGTRLTVV.

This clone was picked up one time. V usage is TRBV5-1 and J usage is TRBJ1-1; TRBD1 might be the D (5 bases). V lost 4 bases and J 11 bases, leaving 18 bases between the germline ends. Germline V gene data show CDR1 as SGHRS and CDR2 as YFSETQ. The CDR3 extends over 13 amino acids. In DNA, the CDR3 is TGCGCCAGCAGCCAAATGGAAGAGGGGTATGCTTTCTTT. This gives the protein CASSQMEEGYAFF.

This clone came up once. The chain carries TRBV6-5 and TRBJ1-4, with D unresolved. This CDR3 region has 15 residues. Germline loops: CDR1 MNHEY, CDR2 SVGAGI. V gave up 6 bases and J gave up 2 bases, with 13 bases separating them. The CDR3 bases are TGTGCCAGCAGCCTCGACCGCTACACTAATGAAAAACTGTTTTTT. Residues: CASSLDRYTNEKLFF.

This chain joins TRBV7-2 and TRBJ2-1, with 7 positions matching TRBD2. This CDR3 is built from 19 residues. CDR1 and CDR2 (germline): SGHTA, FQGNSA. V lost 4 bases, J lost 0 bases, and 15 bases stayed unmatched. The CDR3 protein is CASSSPAAGISSSYNEQFF. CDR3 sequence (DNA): TGTGCCAGCAGCTCCCCCGCAGCGGGAATTTCGAGCTCCTACAATGAGCAGTTCTTC.

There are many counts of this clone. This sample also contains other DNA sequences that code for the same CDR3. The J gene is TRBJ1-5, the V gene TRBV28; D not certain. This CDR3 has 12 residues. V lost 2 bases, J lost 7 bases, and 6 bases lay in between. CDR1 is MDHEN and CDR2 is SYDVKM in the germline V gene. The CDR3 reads CASSLPGQPQHF. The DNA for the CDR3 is TGTGCCAGCAGTTTACCTGGACAGCCCCAGCATTTT.

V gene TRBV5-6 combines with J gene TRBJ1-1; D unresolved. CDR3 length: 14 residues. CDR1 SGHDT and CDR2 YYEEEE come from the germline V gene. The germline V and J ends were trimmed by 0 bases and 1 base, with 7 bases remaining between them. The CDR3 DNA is TGTGCCAGCAGCTTGGTTTTCGGGAACACTGAAGCTTTCTTT. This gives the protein CASSLVFGNTEAFF. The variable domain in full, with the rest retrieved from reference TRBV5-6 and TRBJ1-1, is DAGVTQSPTHLIKTRGQQVTLRCSPKSGHDTVSWYQQALGQGPQFIFQYYEEEERQRGNFPDRFSGHQFPNYSSELNVNALLLGDSALYLCASSLVFGNTEAFFGQGTRLTVV.

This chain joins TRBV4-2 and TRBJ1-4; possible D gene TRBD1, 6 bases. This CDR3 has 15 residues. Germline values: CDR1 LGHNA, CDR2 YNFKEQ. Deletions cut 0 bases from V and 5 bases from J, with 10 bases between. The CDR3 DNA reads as TGTGCCAGCAGCCAAGAGCCAGGGGAAAATGAAAAACTGTTTTTT. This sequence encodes CASSQEPGENEKLFF.

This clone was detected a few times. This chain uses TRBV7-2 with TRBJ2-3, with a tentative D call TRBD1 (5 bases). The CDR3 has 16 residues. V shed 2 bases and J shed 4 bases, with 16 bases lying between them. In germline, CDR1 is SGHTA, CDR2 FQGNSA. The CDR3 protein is CASSLRPGKIADTQYF. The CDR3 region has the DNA TGTGCCAGCAGCTTAAGGCCAGGGAAAATTGCAGATACGCAGTATTTT.

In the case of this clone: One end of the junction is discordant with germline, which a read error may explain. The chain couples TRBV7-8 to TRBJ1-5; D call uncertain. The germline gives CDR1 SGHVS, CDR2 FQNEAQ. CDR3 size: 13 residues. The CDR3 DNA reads TGTGCCAGCAGCCCTGGGAGCAGTCAGCCCCAGCATTTT. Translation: CASSPGSSQPQHF.

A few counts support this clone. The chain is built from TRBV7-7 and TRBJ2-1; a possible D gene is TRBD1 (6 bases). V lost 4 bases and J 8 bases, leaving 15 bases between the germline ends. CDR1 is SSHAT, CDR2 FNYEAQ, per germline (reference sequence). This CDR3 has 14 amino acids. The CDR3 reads CASSSKPGVYEQFF. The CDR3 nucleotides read TGTGCCAGCAGCTCTAAACCAGGGGTTTATGAGCAGTTCTTC.

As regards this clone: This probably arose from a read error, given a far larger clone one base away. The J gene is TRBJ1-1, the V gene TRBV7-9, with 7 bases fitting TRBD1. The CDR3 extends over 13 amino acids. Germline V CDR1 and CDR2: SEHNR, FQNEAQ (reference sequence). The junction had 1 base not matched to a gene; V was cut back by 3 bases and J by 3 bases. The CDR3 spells CASSFDRDTEAFF. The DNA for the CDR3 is TGTGCCAGCAGCTTTGACAGGGACACTGAAGCTTTCTTT.

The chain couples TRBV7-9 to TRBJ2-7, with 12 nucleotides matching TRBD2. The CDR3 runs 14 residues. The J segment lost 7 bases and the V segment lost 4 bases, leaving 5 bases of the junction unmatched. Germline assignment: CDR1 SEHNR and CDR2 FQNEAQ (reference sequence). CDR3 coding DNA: TGTGCCAGCAGCTACGGACTAGCGGGATGGGAGCAGTACTTC. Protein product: CASSYGLAGWEQYF.